The entry below gives a single T cell receptor (beta chain) sequence along with its context. CDR1 is SGHTA and CDR2 is FQGNSA in the germline V gene. The ends were cut back, 2 bases at V and 3 bases at J, with 16 bases in the middle. The CDR3 has 17 amino acids. Assay: immunoSEQ multiplex PCR; the TCRdb copy retains only in-frame clones and omits some. The table lists about 110,000 clones, about three quarters of them singletons, with approximately 4.3% in the top ten. The source of the sample is a study of blood T cell repertoires in COVID-19. This TCR derives from a man aged 70 or older with acute or convalescent COVID-19. The chain is built from TRBV7-2 and TRBJ1-4; the D gene is possibly TRBD1 (6 bases). The material sequenced was peripheral blood. The CDR3 region is CASSLTGTGNANEKLFF. CDR3 nucleotide sequence: TGTGCCAGCAGCTTAACGGGAACAGGGAACGCTAATGAAAAACTGTTTTTT.